The TCR beta chain described here comes from a study of OX40 agonist ivuxolimab in advanced cancers. Across the whole study: Three partial responders included one hepatocellular carcinoma patient and two cutaneous melanoma patients.

TCRdb's copy holds only in-frame clones and misses some; the assay was immunoSEQ multiplex PCR. Of approximately 100,000 clones listed, 75% to 95% are singletons. This TCR came from an adult with an advanced solid tumor such as melanoma, head and neck, liver or kidney cancer. The sequencing used CD4+ or CD8+ T cells sorted from blood, collected in a trial of the OX40 agonist ivuxolimab.

The CDR3 bases are TGTGCCAGCAGCCCCGGACTGGCTGGAGGTGAGCAGTTCTTC. This codes for CASSPGLAGGEQFF. J is TRBJ2-1 and V is TRBV5-4, with a tentative D call TRBD2 (5 bases). The V and J ends lost 4 bases and 9 bases respectively, with 17 bases between them. Germline CDR1 reads SGHNT; CDR2 reads YYREEE (reference sequence). The CDR3 loop spans 14 amino acids.